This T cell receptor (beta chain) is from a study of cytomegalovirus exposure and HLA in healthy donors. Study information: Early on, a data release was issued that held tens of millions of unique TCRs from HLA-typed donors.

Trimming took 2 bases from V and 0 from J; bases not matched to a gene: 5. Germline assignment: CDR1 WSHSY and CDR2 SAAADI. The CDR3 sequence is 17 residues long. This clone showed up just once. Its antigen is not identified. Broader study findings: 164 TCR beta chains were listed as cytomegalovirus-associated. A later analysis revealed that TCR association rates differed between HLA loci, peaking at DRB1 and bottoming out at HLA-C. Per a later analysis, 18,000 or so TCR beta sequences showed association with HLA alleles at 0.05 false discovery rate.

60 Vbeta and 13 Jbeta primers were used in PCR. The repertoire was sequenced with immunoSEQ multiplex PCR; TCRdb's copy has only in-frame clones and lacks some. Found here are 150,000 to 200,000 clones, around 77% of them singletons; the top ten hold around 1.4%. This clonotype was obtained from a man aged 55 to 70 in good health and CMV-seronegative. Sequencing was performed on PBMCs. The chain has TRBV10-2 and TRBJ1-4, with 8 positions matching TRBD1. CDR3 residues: CASSEGQGLTTNEKLFF. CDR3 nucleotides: TGCGCCAGCAGTGAGGGACAGGGACTCACAACTAATGAAAAACTGTTTTTT.